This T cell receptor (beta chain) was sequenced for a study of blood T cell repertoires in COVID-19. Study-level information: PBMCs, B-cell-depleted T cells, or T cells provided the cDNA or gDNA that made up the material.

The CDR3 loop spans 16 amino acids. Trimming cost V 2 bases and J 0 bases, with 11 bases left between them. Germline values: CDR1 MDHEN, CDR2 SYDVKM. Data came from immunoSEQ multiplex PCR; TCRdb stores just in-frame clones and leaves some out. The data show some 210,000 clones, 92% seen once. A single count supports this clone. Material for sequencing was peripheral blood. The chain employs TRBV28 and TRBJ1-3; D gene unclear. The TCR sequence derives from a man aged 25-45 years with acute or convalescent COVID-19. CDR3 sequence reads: CASSLNSAISGNTIYF. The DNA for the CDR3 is TGTGCCAGCAGTTTAAATAGCGCAATCTCTGGAAACACCATATATTTT.